This T cell receptor beta chain appears in the sequencing data of a study of shared clonotypes between healthy human individuals. Sequenced by immunoSEQ multiplex PCR; TCRdb stores in-frame clones only, minus some. Seen here are 2 million to 2.5 million clones, 90% to 95% observed once, and the top ten hold under 0.15%. With V trimmed by 2 bases and J by 7 bases, 4 bases remained unmatched. There are 13 residues in the CDR3. Germline V gene sequence: CDR1 SGHAT, CDR2 FQNNGV. J is TRBJ1-2 and V is TRBV11-2; TRBD1 aligns across 7 bases. The sample was naive CD4+ T cells sorted from blood. The sample's subset: CD45RA+ positively selected. This TCR came from a man between 18 and 29 years old in good health. CDR3 sequence: CASSLYRGSGYTF. The DNA of the CDR3 is TGTGCCAGCAGCTTATACAGGGGCTCTGGCTACACCTTC. Full variable domain (outside the CDR3, taken from reference TRBV11-2 and TRBJ1-2): EAGVAQSPRYKIIEKRQSVAFWCNPISGHATLYWYQQILGQGPKLLIQFQNNGVVDDSQLPKDRFSAERLKGVDSTLKIQPAKLEDSAVYLCASSLYRGSGYTFGSGTRLTVV.